Listed below are T cell receptor beta chains from one sample, sequenced in a study of cytomegalovirus exposure and HLA in healthy donors. The assay was immunoSEQ multiplex PCR, and TCRdb's table has in-frame clones only and misses some. This sample has about 93,000 clones, with approximately 80% found just once. Sequencing used PBMCs. These receptors were obtained from a woman in her thirties or forties in good health and CMV-seronegative. CDR3s include the opening cysteine and the closing phenylalanine or tryptophan. The D gene is left open where the match is weak. Only part of the rows carry a size: once, few, many, or a class if the clone is expanded.

clone_size	v_call	d_call	j_call	cdr3_nt	cdr3_aa
NA	TRBV5-1	NA	TRBJ1-6	TGCGCCAGCAGCCTTCTACCCGGGGGGAATTCACCCCTCCACTTT	CASSLLPGGNSPLHF
NA	TRBV14	TRBD2	TRBJ2-1	TGTGCCAGCAGCCAAGATATCCTAGCGGGAAGGAAGAAGCAGTTCTTC	CASSQDILAGRKKQFF
NA	TRBV7-2	TRBD2	TRBJ2-2	TGTGCCAGCAGCCTACGACTAGCGGGAGGGCGTGACACCGGGGAGCTGTTTTTT	CASSLRLAGGRDTGELFF
NA	TRBV5-1	TRBD1	TRBJ2-7	TGCGCCAGCAGCTTGGTGGGACAGCTAAGTTACGAGCAGTACTTC	CASSLVGQLSYEQYF
NA	TRBV4-2	NA	TRBJ1-4	TGTGCCAGCAGCCTCCCACGGGGGGATAATGAAAAACTGTTTTTT	CASSLPRGDNEKLFF
NA	TRBV2	TRBD2	TRBJ2-3	TGTGCCAGCAGTGCTCCCGGGGGAGCTAGCGGGAGGGCCTCGGTAGATACGCAGTATTTT	CASSAPGGASGRASVDTQYF
NA	TRBV7-2	NA	TRBJ1-2	TGTGCCAGCAGCGGTCACCCAGGGTATGGTGGCTACACCTTC	CASSGHPGYGGYTF
NA	TRBV6-6	TRBD1	TRBJ1-6	TGTGCCAGCAGTCGTACAGGGGGGGACTCACCCCTCCACTTT	CASSRTGGDSPLHF
few	TRBV28	TRBD2	TRBJ2-7	TGTGCCAGCAGTTACCCCTGGACTAGTGGCTACGAGCAGTACTTC	CASSYPWTSGYEQYF
NA	TRBV18	NA	TRBJ2-7	TGTGCCAGCTCACCCCTGAGCGGGTTGTCCTCCTACGAGCAGTACTTC	CASSPLSGLSSYEQYF
NA	TRBV7-2	NA	TRBJ1-5	TGTGCCAGCAGCGTCCGGGGCAATCAGCCCCAGCATTTT	CASSVRGNQPQHF
NA	TRBV5-5	NA	TRBJ2-5	TGTGCCAGCAGTAGGGGCCAAGAGACCCAGTACTTC	CASSRGQETQYF
NA	TRBV6-5	NA	TRBJ2-3	TGTGCCAGCAGCACAGCCCTCGGCGGGCGGGATACGCAGTATTTT	CASSTALGGRDTQYF
NA	TRBV6-6	NA	TRBJ2-7	TGTGCCAGCAACCCAAAATCGGGGTTTTGGGACGAGCAGTACTTC	CASNPKSGFWDEQYF
NA	TRBV5-4	TRBD2	TRBJ2-7	TGTGCCAGCAGCATCTTAGCGGGAGCGGGCGAGCAGTACTTC	CASSILAGAGEQYF
NA	TRBV4-3	NA	TRBJ1-2	TGCGCCAGCAGCCAAGATCAACTCGGCAGGGCTTACGGCTACACCTTC	CASSQDQLGRAYGYTF
few	TRBV5-6	NA	TRBJ1-1	TGTGCCAGCAGCTTGTCCTCTCACACTGAAGCTTTCTTT	CASSLSSHTEAFF
NA	TRBV6-5	NA	TRBJ1-5	TGTGCCAGCGGGACTTTGGACAATCAGCCCCAGCATTTT	CASGTLDNQPQHF
few	TRBV6-5	NA	TRBJ1-1	TGTGCCAGCAGTTACGGCCGAGAAGCTTTCTTT	CASSYGREAFF
once	TRBV2	TRBD1	TRBJ1-5	TGTGCCAGCAGGCGACGGACAGGGGTCAATCAGCCCCAGCATTTT	CASRRRTGVNQPQHF
NA	TRBV7-9	NA	TRBJ2-5	TGTGCCAGCAGCTTAGGAGGCGTACAAGAGACCCAGTACTTC	CASSLGGVQETQYF